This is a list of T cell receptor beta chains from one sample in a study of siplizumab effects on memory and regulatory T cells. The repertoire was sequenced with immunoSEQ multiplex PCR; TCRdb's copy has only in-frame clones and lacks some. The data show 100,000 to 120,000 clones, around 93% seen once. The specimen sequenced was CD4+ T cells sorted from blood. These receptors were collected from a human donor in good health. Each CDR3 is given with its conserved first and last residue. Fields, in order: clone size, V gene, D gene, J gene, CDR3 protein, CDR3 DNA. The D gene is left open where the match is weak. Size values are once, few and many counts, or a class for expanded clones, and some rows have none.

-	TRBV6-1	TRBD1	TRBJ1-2	CASTTGGQGYGYTF	TGTGCCAGCACGACAGGGGGCCAAGGCTATGGCTACACCTTC
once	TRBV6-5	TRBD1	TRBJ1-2	CATTTGGLGYGYTF	TGTGCCACTACGACAGGGGGCTTAGGGTATGGCTACACCTTC
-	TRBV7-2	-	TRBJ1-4	CASSLGGAASGEKLFF	TGTGCCAGCAGCTTAGGAGGGGCGGCGTCTGGTGAAAAACTGTTTTTT
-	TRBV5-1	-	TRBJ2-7	CASSLGSSFGGEQYF	TGCGCCAGCAGCTTGGGCTCTAGCTTTGGGGGCGAGCAGTACTTC
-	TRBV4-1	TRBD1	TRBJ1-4	CASSAQQGVGEKLFF	TGCGCCAGCAGCGCCCAACAGGGGGTAGGTGAAAAACTGTTTTTT
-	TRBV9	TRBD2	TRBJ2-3	CASSASGVSTDTQYF	TGTGCCAGCAGCGCCAGCGGGGTGAGCACAGATACGCAGTATTTT
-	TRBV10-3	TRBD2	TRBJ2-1	CATQTSGTPQNEQFF	TGTGCCACGCAGACTAGCGGGACCCCGCAGAATGAGCAGTTCTTC
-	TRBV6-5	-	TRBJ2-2	CASSFPSTGELFF	TGTGCCAGCAGTTTCCCGTCGACCGGGGAGCTGTTTTTT
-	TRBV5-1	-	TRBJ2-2	CASNLEAFTGELFF	TGCGCCAGCAACTTGGAAGCTTTCACCGGGGAGCTGTTTTTT
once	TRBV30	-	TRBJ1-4	CAWRGPPGRINEKLFF	TGTGCCTGGAGGGGACCCCCGGGACGGATAAATGAAAAACTGTTTTTT
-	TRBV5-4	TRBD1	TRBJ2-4	CASSFSQGASNIQYF	TGTGCCAGCAGCTTTAGTCAGGGGGCGAGTAACATTCAGTACTTC
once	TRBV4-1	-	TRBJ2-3	CASSAAGANTQYF	TGCGCCAGCAGCGCGGCAGGGGCAAATACGCAGTATTTT
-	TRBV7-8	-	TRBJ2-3	CASRTDGGSTQYF	TGTGCCAGCAGGACTGACGGAGGATCTACGCAGTATTTT
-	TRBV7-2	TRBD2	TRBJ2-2	CASSRWGGVELFF	TGTGCCAGCAGCCGATGGGGGGGAGTGGAGCTGTTTTTT
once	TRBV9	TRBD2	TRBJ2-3	CASSVGGGGVADTQYF	TGTGCCAGCAGCGTAGGAGGCGGGGGGGTGGCAGATACGCAGTATTTT
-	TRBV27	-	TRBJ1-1	CASSLLNRRGSNTEAFF	TGTGCCAGCAGTTTACTTAATCGGCGGGGGTCGAACACTGAAGCTTTCTTT
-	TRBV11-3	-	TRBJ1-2	CASSLAGARGYTF	TGTGCCAGCAGCTTAGCGGGGGCGCGGGGCTACACCTTC
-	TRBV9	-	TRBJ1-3	CASSVDLRGSGNTIYF	TGTGCCAGCAGCGTAGATCTGCGCGGATCTGGAAACACCATATATTTT
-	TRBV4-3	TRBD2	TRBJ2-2	CASSLGGSGTGELFF	TGCGCCAGCAGCCTCGGTGGTAGCGGGACCGGGGAGCTGTTTTTT
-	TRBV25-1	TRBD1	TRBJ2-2	CASSETGLNTGELFF	TGTGCCAGCAGTGAGACAGGGCTAAACACCGGGGAGCTGTTTTTT
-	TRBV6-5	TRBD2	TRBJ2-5	CASSYPGLGQETQYF	TGTGCCAGCAGTTACCCCGGACTAGGGCAAGAGACCCAGTACTTC
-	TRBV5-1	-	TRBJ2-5	CASSLEGRGQETQYF	TGCGCCAGCAGCTTAGAGGGACGGGGGCAAGAGACCCAGTACTTC
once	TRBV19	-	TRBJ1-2	CASTLSGRGGYTF	TGTGCCAGTACTCTCTCAGGGCGAGGTGGCTACACCTTC
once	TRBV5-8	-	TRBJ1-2	CASSLDVGGYTF	TGTGCCAGCAGCTTGGATGTGGGCGGCTACACCTTC
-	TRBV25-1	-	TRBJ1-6	CASRESSYNSPLHF	TGTGCCAGCAGGGAGTCCTCCTATAATTCACCCCTCCACTTT
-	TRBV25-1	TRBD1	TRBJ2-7	CASSRDSSYEQYF	TGTGCCAGCAGCCGGGACAGCTCCTACGAGCAGTACTTC
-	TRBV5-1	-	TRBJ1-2	CASSPNRETGGYTF	TGCGCCAGCAGCCCCAACAGGGAGACGGGTGGCTACACCTTC